This T cell receptor beta chain was identified in a study of blood T cell repertoires in COVID-19. Across the study: T cells, B-cell-depleted T cells, or PBMCs supplied cDNA or gDNA.

The table came from immunoSEQ multiplex PCR; TCRdb's copy has only in-frame clones and leaves some out. The table lists 200,000 to 250,000 clones, roughly four fifths of them singletons. The V and J ends lost 1 base and 7 bases, in that order; junction bases with no gene match: 3. CDR3 length equals 13 residues. CDR1 and CDR2 (germline): SQVTM, ANQGSEA. What was sequenced was peripheral blood. The TCR sequence derives from a man aged 30 to 39 who had recovered from COVID-19. V and J are TRBV29-1 and TRBJ2-7; TRBD1 agrees at 11 bases. This CDR3 is CSVEAGQGGEQYV. The CDR3 DNA sequence: TGCAGCGTTGAAGCGGGACAGGGGGGTGAGCAGTACGTC.